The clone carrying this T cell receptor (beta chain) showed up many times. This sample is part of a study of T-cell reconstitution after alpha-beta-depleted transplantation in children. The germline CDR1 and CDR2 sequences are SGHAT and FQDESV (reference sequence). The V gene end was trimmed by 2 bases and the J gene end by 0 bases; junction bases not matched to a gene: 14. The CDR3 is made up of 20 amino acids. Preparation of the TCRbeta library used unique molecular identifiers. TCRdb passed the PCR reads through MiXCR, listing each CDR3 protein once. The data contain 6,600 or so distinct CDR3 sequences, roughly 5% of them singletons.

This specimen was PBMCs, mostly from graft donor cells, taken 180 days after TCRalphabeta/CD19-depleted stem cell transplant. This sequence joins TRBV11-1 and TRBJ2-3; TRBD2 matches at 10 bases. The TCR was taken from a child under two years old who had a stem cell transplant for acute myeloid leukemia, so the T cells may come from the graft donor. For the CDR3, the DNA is TGTGCCAGCAGCTTACGGGGAAGAATGGGACTAGCGAAAAGCACAGATACGCAGTATTTT. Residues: CASSLRGRMGLAKSTDTQYF.